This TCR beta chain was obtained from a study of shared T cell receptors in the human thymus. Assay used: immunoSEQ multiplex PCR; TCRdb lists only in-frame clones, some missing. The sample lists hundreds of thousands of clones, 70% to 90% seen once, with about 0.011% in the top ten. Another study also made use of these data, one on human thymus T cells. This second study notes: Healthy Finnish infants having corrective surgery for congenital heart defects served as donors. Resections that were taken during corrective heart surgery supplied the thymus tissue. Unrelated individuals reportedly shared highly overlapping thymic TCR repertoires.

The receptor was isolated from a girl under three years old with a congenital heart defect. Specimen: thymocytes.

CDR3 loop: CAWREIILRDRRPQLYNSPLHF. The CDR3 DNA follows: TGTGCCTGGAGGGAAATTATACTCCGGGACAGGAGACCTCAGCTCTATAATTCACCCCTCCACTTT. The chain recombines TRBV30 with TRBJ1-6, with 8 bases matching TRBD1. Germline V lookup: CDR1 GTSNPN, CDR2 SVGIG (reference sequence). Trimming cost V 3 bases and J 3 bases; bases outside gene matches: 25. The CDR3 has 22 residues.